Listed below are T cell receptor beta chains from one sample, sequenced in a study of regulatory T cells in long-lasting Graves disease. From the multiplex PCR reads, TCRdb called clonotypes with MiXCR, one entry per CDR3 protein. Seen here are about 620,000 distinct CDR3 sequences, 16% observed once, and the top ten hold around 19%. This sample was also put to use in a study of T cells in Graves' hyperthyroidism and ophthalmopathy.

The sample was peripheral blood mononuclear cells (PBMCs), taken at new diagnosis, from a patient treated with antithyroid drugs. These receptors all come from a woman aged 25 to 39 with Graves disease. CDR3s include the opening cysteine and the closing phenylalanine or tryptophan. The D gene is left open where the match is weak. A clone size is listed for some rows: how often the clone was seen (once, few, many), or a class if it is expanded.

V	size	J	D	DNA	CDR3
TRBV6-1	.	TRBJ2-3	.	TGTGCCAGCATCCGGGCACCCTCTAGCACAGATACGCAGTATTTT	CASIRAPSSTDTQYF
TRBV10-1	many	TRBJ2-3	.	TGCGCCAGCAGTGAGTCCAGGGTTGGAGATACGCAGTATTTT	CASSESRVGDTQYF
TRBV9	.	TRBJ1-6	.	TGTGCCAGCAGTAGTGGGGGGGGAGACGGCTCACCCCTCCACTTT	CASSSGGGDGSPLHF
TRBV5-1	.	TRBJ2-7	TRBD2	TGCGCCAGCAGCTCACCGGGACTAGCGGGAGGTTACGAGCAGTACTTC	CASSSPGLAGGYEQYF
TRBV29-1	many	TRBJ1-2	.	TGCAGCGCCCAGGGGCAGGGGAATGGCTACACCTTC	CSAQGQGNGYTF
TRBV15	.	TRBJ1-2	TRBD1	TGTGCCACCAGCACCAGGACAGGTACCGAGGGCTACACCTTC	CATSTRTGTEGYTF
TRBV7-9	few	TRBJ1-4	.	TGTGCCAGCAGAATACAGGGACAAGGAGAAAAACTGTTTTTT	CASRIQGQGEKLFF
TRBV11-2	many	TRBJ2-5	.	TGTGCCAGCAGGGAGGGGGACATCCGAGAAGAGACCCAGTACTTC	CASREGDIREETQYF
TRBV20-1	once	TRBJ2-7	.	TGCAGTGCTCAACGGGGGGCAGACGAGCAGTACTTC	CSAQRGADEQYF
TRBV29-1	.	TRBJ2-7	.	TGCAGCGCAAGCCCGGGAATCTACGAGCAGTACTTC	CSASPGIYEQYF